These T cell receptor beta chains were read from a single sample in a study of identical twins. One entry per CDR3 protein results from TCRdb running MiXCR on the 5' RACE reads. There are 420,000 or so distinct CDR3 sequences in the sample; under 20% occur only once, and about 12% lies in the top ten. The sample taken for sequencing was naive T cells sorted from blood. The receptors were sampled from a man between 45 and 60 years old in good health. CDR3s include the opening cysteine and the closing phenylalanine or tryptophan. Each record gives: V gene, D gene, clone size, J gene, CDR3 DNA, CDR3 protein. A D gene is named only where the DNA matches it firmly. Size values are once, few and many counts, or a class for expanded clones, and some rows have none.

TRBV28	TRBD1	few	TRBJ2-7	TGTGCCAGCAGTTTCTCCCCGGGACAGGGGGCCTACGAGCAGTACTTC	CASSFSPGQGAYEQYF
TRBV20-1	-	-	TRBJ2-1	TGCAGTGCTAGAGATCCAGGGGGGATCTCCTACAATGAGCAGTTCTTC	CSARDPGGISYNEQFF
TRBV29-1	-	few	TRBJ2-3	TGCAGCGTCCCTGGGGGGGCGAGTAGGGATACGCAGTATTTT	CSVPGGASRDTQYF
TRBV7-8	TRBD1	few	TRBJ2-7	TGTGCCAGCAGCTTCAACCCCAGGGGAGGACAGGGTACCTACGAGCAGTACTTC	CASSFNPRGGQGTYEQYF
TRBV2	TRBD1	many	TRBJ2-7	TGTGCCAGCATTCGGACAGGTCCTAAGGGGACCTACGAGCAGTACTTC	CASIRTGPKGTYEQYF
TRBV6-2/TRBV6-3	TRBD2	-	TRBJ2-7	TGTGCCAGCACGACCCGACTAGCGGGCCTCTGGGAGCAGTACTTC	CASTTRLAGLWEQYF
TRBV4-3	-	-	TRBJ2-7	TGCGCCAGCAGCTCCGGGTTTACCTACGAGCAGTACTTC	CASSSGFTYEQYF
TRBV5-4	-	few	TRBJ2-1	TGTGCCAGCAGCGGGACACCCTACAATGAGCAGTTCTTC	CASSGTPYNEQFF
TRBV5-1	-	few	TRBJ2-7	TGCGCCAGCAGCTTGGCCGTCGGTTCTGGGGACGAGCAGTACTTC	CASSLAVGSGDEQYF
TRBV4-3	TRBD2	-	TRBJ2-2	TGCGCCAGCAGCCAGACTAGCGGGGACCTCACCGGGGAGCTGTTTTTT	CASSQTSGDLTGELFF
TRBV4-2	TRBD2	many	TRBJ2-7	TGTGCCAGCAGCCAAGAGGCCAGTTCATCCGGGAGGGCAGGAGAGCAGTACTTC	CASSQEASSSGRAGEQYF
TRBV29-1	TRBD2	medium-sized	TRBJ2-1	TGCAGCGTTGAAATGCGACTAGCGGGACAGGCTGAGCAGTTCTTC	CSVEMRLAGQAEQFF
TRBV5-1	-	many	TRBJ1-1	TGCGCCAGCAGCTTGGGGGCGCAGAGCACTGAAGCTTTCTTT	CASSLGAQSTEAFF
TRBV20-1	TRBD2	-	TRBJ2-1	TGCAGTGCTAGACCCAGCGGGAGTACATCCTACAATGAGCAGTTCTTC	CSARPSGSTSYNEQFF
TRBV3-1	-	many	TRBJ1-1	TGTGCCAGCAGCCAAGTGGAATGGGGGAACACTGAAGCTTTCTTT	CASSQVEWGNTEAFF
TRBV7-2	-	-	TRBJ2-1	TGTGCCAGCAGTTCGAGCCACGCCAATGAGCAGTTCTTC	CASSSSHANEQFF
TRBV12-3/TRBV12-4	-	few	TRBJ2-3	TGTGCCAGCAGCCTGAGGCGGCACACAGATACGCAGTATTTT	CASSLRRHTDTQYF
TRBV20-1	TRBD2	many	TRBJ2-1	TGCAGTGCCCACCCCGAGGGACTAGCGAGGAATGAGCAGTTCTTC	CSAHPEGLARNEQFF
TRBV11-2	-	few	TRBJ2-5	TGTGCCAGCAGCTTAGGAGACAGGTACCAAGAGACCCAGTACTTC	CASSLGDRYQETQYF
TRBV5-5	TRBD2	many	TRBJ2-5	TGTGCCAGCAGCCCGGCCGGGACTAGCGGACAAGAGACCCAGTACTTC	CASSPAGTSGQETQYF
TRBV7-8	TRBD1	few	TRBJ1-5	TGTGCCAGCAGCATAAGGGGGCCTAGCAATCAGCCCCAGCATTTT	CASSIRGPSNQPQHF
TRBV4-3	-	few	TRBJ2-1	TGCGCCAGCAGCCAAGAGTTCAGAGACAATGAGCAGTTCTTC	CASSQEFRDNEQFF
TRBV20-1	-	many	TRBJ2-3	TGCAGTGCTAGAGATGGAAGCTACCAGGGTACGCAGTATTTT	CSARDGSYQGTQYF
TRBV7-2	-	few	TRBJ2-4	TGTGCCAGCAGCTTAGCCGCGGGACAATCTTCCGGTCGGAACATTCAGTACTTC	CASSLAAGQSSGRNIQYF
TRBV29-1	TRBD2	few	TRBJ2-1	TGCAGCGCTTGGACTAGCGGGGTACTTGAGCAGTTCTTC	CSAWTSGVLEQFF
TRBV4-1	TRBD1	-	TRBJ2-2	TGCGCCAGCAGTCACAGGGTCCGGGACAGGGTTAACGGGGAGCTGTTTTTT	CASSHRVRDRVNGELFF
TRBV5-1	TRBD1	many	TRBJ1-5	TGCGCCAGCAGCTTTGGGACAGGGGATAGCAATCAGCCCCAGCATTTT	CASSFGTGDSNQPQHF
TRBV20-1	-	-	TRBJ2-7	TGCAGTGGTAATGGAGTCTACAGCTCCTTCGAGCAGTACTTC	CSGNGVYSSFEQYF
TRBV9	-	many	TRBJ2-1	TGTGCCAGCAGCCCCACTGGCAGCTCCTACAATGAGCAGTTCTTC	CASSPTGSSYNEQFF
TRBV6-1	-	many	TRBJ2-3	TGTGCCAGCAGTGCATTCACTGGGACAGATACGCAGTATTTT	CASSAFTGTDTQYF
TRBV6-1	TRBD1	-	TRBJ2-5	TGTGCCAGCAACGACAGGGGGGTACAAGAGACCCAGTACTTC	CASNDRGVQETQYF
TRBV15	-	-	TRBJ1-1	TGTGCCACCAGCAGAAGATGGGTGAACACTGAAGCTTTCTTT	CATSRRWVNTEAFF
TRBV29-1	-	-	TRBJ2-5	TGCAGCGTTGGGAGTGAAGAGACCCAGTACTTC	CSVGSEETQYF
TRBV20-1	TRBD2	-	TRBJ2-3	TGCAGTGCCAGTTCGGCGGGAGCCACAGATACGCAGTATTTT	CSASSAGATDTQYF
TRBV12-3/TRBV12-4	-	many	TRBJ1-5	TGTGCCAGCAGTTTGGGCTCCTCTTATCAGCCCCAGCATTTT	CASSLGSSYQPQHF
TRBV19	-	-	TRBJ2-7	TGTGCCAGTAGTATCCCGAGACGGGAGCAGTACTTC	CASSIPRREQYF
TRBV18	-	-	TRBJ1-5	TGTGCCAGCTCACAGAACTCAAAGGGCAATCAGCCCCAGCATTTT	CASSQNSKGNQPQHF
TRBV20-1	-	-	TRBJ2-3	TGCAGTGCAAGACCCTTCATCAGCACAGATACGCAGTATTTT	CSARPFISTDTQYF
TRBV29-1	-	-	TRBJ2-2	TGCAGCGTTGTGGGGGGCGCGAACACCGGGGAGCTGTTTTTT	CSVVGGANTGELFF
TRBV7-8	TRBD1	many	TRBJ2-1	TGTGCCAGCAGCGAACCAGGGGGATACTCCTACAATGAGCAGTTCTTC	CASSEPGGYSYNEQFF
TRBV29-1	-	few	TRBJ2-1	TGCAGCGTTTCAGGGCTTATCTATGAGCAGTTCTTC	CSVSGLIYEQFF
TRBV5-1	TRBD2	-	TRBJ2-3	TGCGCCAGCAGCTTGGTGGGGATTAAGCGGGAGAACGCAGATACGCAGTATTTT	CASSLVGIKRENADTQYF
TRBV20-1	-	-	TRBJ2-5	TGCAGTGCTACCCCCGGACCCGGGCGGACCCAGTACTTC	CSATPGPGRTQYF
TRBV7-2	-	-	TRBJ2-5	TGTGCCAGCAGCCGCAGGGGACTAACCCAGTACTTC	CASSRRGLTQYF
TRBV7-3	-	-	TRBJ2-1	TGTGCCAGCAGCTTCCCTCGAGAGGGTCCCGTACTTTCCAATGAGCAGTTCTTC	CASSFPREGPVLSNEQFF
TRBV7-2	-	-	TRBJ2-5	TGTGCCAGCAGATTCAGAGGGGGTAAAGAGACCCAGTACTTC	CASRFRGGKETQYF
TRBV20-1	-	many	TRBJ2-1	TGCAGTGCTAGAGCCCAAAGCTCCTACAATGAGCAGTTCTTC	CSARAQSSYNEQFF
TRBV7-8	-	many	TRBJ2-2	TGTGCCAGCAGCCAGAAGACCGGGGAGCTGTTTTTT	CASSQKTGELFF
TRBV5-1	-	many	TRBJ2-7	TGTGCCAGCAGCTTAGGGAGGAGCTCCTACGAGCAGTACTTC	CASSLGRSSYEQYF
TRBV6-1	TRBD2	-	TRBJ2-2	TGTGCCAGCGCTATCGGGACTAGCGCCCATAAGCTTGGGGAGCTGTTTTTT	CASAIGTSAHKLGELFF
TRBV2	-	-	TRBJ2-2	TGTGCCAGCAATCGTGGGAACACCGGGGAGCTGTTTTTT	CASNRGNTGELFF
TRBV7-6	-	few	TRBJ1-6	TGTGCCAGCAGCTTAGAAGGGGTTAGGAACAATTCACCCCTCCACTTT	CASSLEGVRNNSPLHF
TRBV3-1	-	many	TRBJ1-4	TGTGCCAGCAGCCAAGTGCAGTCTACTAATGAAAAACTGTTTTTT	CASSQVQSTNEKLFF
TRBV4-3	-	many	TRBJ2-4	TGCGCCAGCAGCCAAGGAAAAGCCAAAAACATTCAGTACTTC	CASSQGKAKNIQYF
TRBV12-3/TRBV12-4	-	few	TRBJ2-1	TGTGCCAGCAGTTTACGGGTCAGGACAACCCATGAGCAGTTCTTC	CASSLRVRTTHEQFF
TRBV20-1	-	many	TRBJ1-6	TGCAGTGCTACGGTAGCGTCACCCCTCCACTTT	CSATVASPLHF
TRBV7-2	TRBD1	many	TRBJ2-7	TGTGCCAGCAGCGACCGGGACAGGCACGAGCAGTACTTC	CASSDRDRHEQYF